This T cell receptor (beta chain) was sequenced in a study of T cells in Graves' hyperthyroidism and ophthalmopathy. The germline gives CDR1 SEHNR, CDR2 FQNEAQ (reference sequence). The J segment lost 1 base and the V segment lost 1 base, leaving 7 bases of the junction unmatched. The CDR3 has 19 residues. TCR beta CDR3 regions were amplified from RNA transcripts. The TCR CDR3 first-round RT-PCR relied on the HTBI primer set. TCRdb analysed the multiplex PCR reads with MiXCR anew, one entry per CDR3 protein. The table has 370,000 or so distinct CDR3 sequences, approximately 15% seen once. This clonotype turned up a few times.

The clonotype originates from a woman between 18 and 29 years old with Graves' hyperthyroidism that later progressed to Graves' ophthalmopathy. The sequenced material came from blood. This chain joins TRBV7-9 and TRBJ2-2, with 12 bases aligning to TRBD1. CDR3 sequence: CASSLDSGTGGRNTGELFF. The DNA for the CDR3 is TGTGCCAGCAGCTTAGATTCCGGGACAGGGGGCCGGAACACCGGGGAGCTGTTTTTT.